What follows are 13 T cell receptor beta chains derived from one specimen sequenced in a study of blood T cell repertoires in COVID-19. Assay used: immunoSEQ multiplex PCR; TCRdb lists only in-frame clones, some missing. The sample lists approximately 280,000 clones; roughly 85% were seen once. The sequenced sample consisted of PBMCs or T cells enriched from blood (not recorded which). The receptors derive from a woman between 45 and 65 years old who had recovered from COVID-19.

The table lists this clone with a few counts. Additional DNA sequences in this sample encode the identical CDR3. V usage is TRBV7-3 and J usage is TRBJ1-5, with D perhaps matching TRBD1 (5 bases). V lost 3 bases and J lost 7, with 10 bases in between. The CDR3 covers 13 residues. Looked up from germline, CDR1 is SGHTA and CDR2 is FQGTGA. CDR3 DNA sequence: TGTGCCAGCAGCTTGGGGGGTGGCCAGCCCCAGCATTTT. Encoded protein: CASSLGGGQPQHF.

This chain uses TRBV5-1 with TRBJ1-4; 8 bases agree with TRBD1. V was pared by 6 bases and J by 8 bases, with 9 bases of the junction left unmatched. This CDR3 has 14 amino acids. Germline V gives CDR1 SGHRS, CDR2 YFSETQ. CDR3 loop: CASKLRQGREKLFF. The CDR3 DNA follows: TGCGCCAGCAAACTGAGACAGGGGAGGGAAAAACTGTTTTTT.

The chain uses TRBV4-1 and TRBJ2-7, with TRBD1 matching 10 bases. The junction had 11 bases not matched to a gene; V was cut back by 1 base and J by 2 bases. There are 18 residues in the CDR3. CDR1 is MGHRA, CDR2 YSYEKL, per germline. CDR3 nucleotides: TGCGCCAGCAGCCAAGCCATATTCGGGACAGGGGTGGCCTACGAGCAGTACTTC. Encoded protein: CASSQAIFGTGVAYEQYF.

V is TRBV9 and J is TRBJ2-3; 7 bases are shared with TRBD2. The CDR3 length is 14 residues. CDR1 and CDR2 (germline): SGDLS, YYNGEE. After removal of 4 bases from V and 1 base from J, the junction contained 3 bases not matched to a gene. The CDR3: CASSYSGGTDTQYF. The CDR3 DNA follows: TGTGCCAGCAGCTACAGCGGGGGCACAGATACGCAGTATTTT.

The chain recombines TRBV29-1 with TRBJ1-2; 7 bases agree with TRBD1. The CDR3 has 13 amino acids. With 2 bases clipped from V and 4 bases from J, the junction kept 4 bases outside the gene matches. The germline V gene has CDR1 SQVTM and CDR2 ANQGSEA. CDR3 DNA sequence: TGCAGCGTTGAATTAGGGGGCGTCTATGGCTACACCTTC. Translated, it gives CSVELGGVYGYTF.

The V and J genes are TRBV18 and TRBJ1-6, with no clear D. The CDR3 contains 17 residues. Per germline, CDR1 KGHSH and CDR2 LQKENI. V shed 6 bases and J shed 7 bases, with 22 bases lying between them. CDR3 residues: CASSRVAAISLNSPLHF. The CDR3 nucleotides read TGTGCCAGCTCCCGGGTGGCCGCAATATCCCTGAATTCACCCCTCCACTTT.

This chain links TRBV30 with TRBJ1-1; 7 bases are a match to TRBD1. With V trimmed by 5 bases and J by 4 bases, 13 bases remained unmatched. Germline V CDR1 and CDR2: GTSNPN, SVGIG (reference sequence). This CDR3 contains 15 residues. The CDR3 loop is CAWGKSGTEVTEAFF. As DNA, the CDR3 is TGTGCCTGGGGCAAGTCCGGGACAGAAGTCACTGAAGCTTTCTTT. The whole variable domain, remainder taken from reference TRBV30 and TRBJ1-1, is SQTIHQWPATLVQPVGSPLSLECTVEGTSNPNLYWYRQAAGRGLQLLFYSVGIGQISSEVPQNLSASRPQDRQFILSSKKLLLSDSGFYLCAWGKSGTEVTEAFFGQGTRLTVV.

V gene TRBV7-9 combines with J gene TRBJ1-6; the match to TRBD1 covers 9 bases. The germline V gene has CDR1 SEHNR and CDR2 FQNEAQ (reference sequence). Trimming at V came to 0 bases and at J to 7 bases, leaving 10 bases not matched to a gene. This CDR3 contains 18 residues. CDR3 in amino acids: CASSLALGQGTWNSPLHF. The CDR3 nucleotides are TGTGCCAGCAGCTTAGCCCTAGGACAGGGGACATGGAATTCACCCCTCCACTTT.

The count of this clone is one. The chain links TRBV28 to TRBJ1-3, with TRBD1 matching 8 bases. Unmatched junction bases numbered 4, after V lost 7 bases and J lost 5 bases. CDR1 and CDR2 (germline): MDHEN, SYDVKM. CDR3 length: 13 amino acids. The CDR3 DNA is TGTGCCAGCACTCCAGGGGGCAGAAACACCATATATTTT. Amino acid sequence: CASTPGGRNTIYF.

Concerning this clone itself: This sample includes further DNA sequences coding for the same CDR3. The J gene is TRBJ1-2, the V gene TRBV30; D remains ambiguous. The V end was cut by 5 bases, the J end by 1 base, with 8 bases between. Germline CDR1 and CDR2: GTSNPN and SVGIG (reference sequence). This CDR3 has 12 amino acids. The CDR3 nucleotides are TGTGCCTGGTCCGGGGTTAACTATGGCTACACCTTC. Protein sequence: CAWSGVNYGYTF.

The count of this clone is one. J is TRBJ2-1 and V is TRBV7-2; 10 nucleotides align to TRBD1. The CDR3 covers 15 residues. After removal of 4 bases from V and 5 bases from J, the junction contained 5 bases not matched to a gene. Germline V gene sequence: CDR1 SGHTA, CDR2 FQGNSA. The CDR3: CASSWTGGTNNEQFF. The CDR3 region has the DNA TGTGCCAGCAGCTGGACAGGGGGAACTAACAATGAGCAGTTCTTC.

In its sample, this clone was seen a few times. In nucleotides, the CDR3 is TGTGCCAGCAGCTGGACTAGTGCAGGCGAGCAGTACTTC. It translates to CASSWTSAGEQYF. The rearrangement links TRBV9 to TRBJ2-7; 7 nucleotides agree with TRBD2. Germline values: CDR1 SGDLS, CDR2 YYNGEE. V lost 4 bases, J lost 6 bases, and 7 bases stayed unmatched. The CDR3 totals 13 residues.

The chain carries TRBV4-1 and TRBJ1-1; no clear D. The CDR3 has 17 residues. Germline CDR1 reads MGHRA; CDR2 reads YSYEKL. The ends were cut back, 1 base at V and 0 bases at J, with 15 bases in the middle. The CDR3 DNA reads TGCGCCAGCAGCCAAGGACCACCCAGGTTCATGAACACTGAAGCTTTCTTT. Translating it yields CASSQGPPRFMNTEAFF.